This T cell receptor (beta chain) derives from a study of blood T cell repertoires in COVID-19. Study background: Acute-phase and convalescent COVID-19 samples originated in the United States, Italy and Spain.

Clones were read by immunoSEQ multiplex PCR, and TCRdb kept only the in-frame ones, dropping some. The table has some 260,000 clones, more than 70% seen once. The CDR3 length is 12 residues. Germline CDR1 reads SGHRS; CDR2 reads YFSETQ. The V gene lost 3 bases and the J gene lost 11 bases, with 14 bases spanning the gap. This receptor was taken from a woman younger than 30 with acute or convalescent COVID-19. Sequenced: peripheral blood. The chain couples TRBV5-1 to TRBJ1-1; D perhaps matches TRBD1 (6 bases). CDR3: CASSSGGLAAFF. CDR3 sequence (DNA): TGCGCCAGCAGCTCGGGGGGCTTGGCCGCTTTCTTT.